This T cell receptor beta chain came from a study of identical twins. The CDR3 loop spans 15 amino acids. V lost 5 bases, J lost 0 bases, and 13 bases lay in between. Germline V gene lookup returns CDR1 MNHEY and CDR2 SMNVEV (reference sequence). This clonotype has a handful of counts. Using its own MiXCR run on the 5' RACE reads, TCRdb lists one record per CDR3 protein. The sample records around 280,000 distinct CDR3 sequences, roughly 8.6% being singletons. The sample also formed part of further work on yellow fever vaccine responses in identical twins.

The rearrangement links TRBV27 to TRBJ1-1; D ambiguous. The sequence derives from a woman aged 18 to 35 in good health. Specimen: memory (CD45RO+) T cells sorted from blood. The CDR3 region has the DNA TGTGCCAGCAGTCCAAGCCACATTCTGAACACTGAAGCTTTCTTT. It is translated as CASSPSHILNTEAFF.